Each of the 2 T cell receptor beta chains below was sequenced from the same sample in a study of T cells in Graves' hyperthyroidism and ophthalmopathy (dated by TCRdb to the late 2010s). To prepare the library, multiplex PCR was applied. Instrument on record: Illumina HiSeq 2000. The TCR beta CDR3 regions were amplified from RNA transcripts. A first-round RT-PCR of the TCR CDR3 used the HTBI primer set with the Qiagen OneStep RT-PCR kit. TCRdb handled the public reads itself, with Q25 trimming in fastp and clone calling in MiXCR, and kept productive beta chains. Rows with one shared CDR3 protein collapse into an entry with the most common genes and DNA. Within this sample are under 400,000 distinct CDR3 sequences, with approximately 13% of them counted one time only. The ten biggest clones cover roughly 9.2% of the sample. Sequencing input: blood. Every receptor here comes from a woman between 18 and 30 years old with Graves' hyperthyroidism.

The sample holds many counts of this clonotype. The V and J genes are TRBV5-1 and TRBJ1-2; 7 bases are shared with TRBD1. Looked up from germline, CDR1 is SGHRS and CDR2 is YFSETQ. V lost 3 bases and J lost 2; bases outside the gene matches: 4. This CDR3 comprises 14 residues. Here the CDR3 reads CASSSGTVNYGYTF. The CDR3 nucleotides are TGCGCCAGCAGCTCAGGGACAGTGAACTATGGCTACACCTTC.

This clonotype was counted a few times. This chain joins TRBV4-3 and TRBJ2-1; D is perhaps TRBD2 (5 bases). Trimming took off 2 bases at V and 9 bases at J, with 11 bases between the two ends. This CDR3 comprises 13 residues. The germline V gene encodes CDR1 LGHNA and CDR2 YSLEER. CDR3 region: CASSQTSVGEQFF. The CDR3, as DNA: TGCGCCAGCAGCCAAACTAGTGTGGGTGAGCAGTTCTTC.